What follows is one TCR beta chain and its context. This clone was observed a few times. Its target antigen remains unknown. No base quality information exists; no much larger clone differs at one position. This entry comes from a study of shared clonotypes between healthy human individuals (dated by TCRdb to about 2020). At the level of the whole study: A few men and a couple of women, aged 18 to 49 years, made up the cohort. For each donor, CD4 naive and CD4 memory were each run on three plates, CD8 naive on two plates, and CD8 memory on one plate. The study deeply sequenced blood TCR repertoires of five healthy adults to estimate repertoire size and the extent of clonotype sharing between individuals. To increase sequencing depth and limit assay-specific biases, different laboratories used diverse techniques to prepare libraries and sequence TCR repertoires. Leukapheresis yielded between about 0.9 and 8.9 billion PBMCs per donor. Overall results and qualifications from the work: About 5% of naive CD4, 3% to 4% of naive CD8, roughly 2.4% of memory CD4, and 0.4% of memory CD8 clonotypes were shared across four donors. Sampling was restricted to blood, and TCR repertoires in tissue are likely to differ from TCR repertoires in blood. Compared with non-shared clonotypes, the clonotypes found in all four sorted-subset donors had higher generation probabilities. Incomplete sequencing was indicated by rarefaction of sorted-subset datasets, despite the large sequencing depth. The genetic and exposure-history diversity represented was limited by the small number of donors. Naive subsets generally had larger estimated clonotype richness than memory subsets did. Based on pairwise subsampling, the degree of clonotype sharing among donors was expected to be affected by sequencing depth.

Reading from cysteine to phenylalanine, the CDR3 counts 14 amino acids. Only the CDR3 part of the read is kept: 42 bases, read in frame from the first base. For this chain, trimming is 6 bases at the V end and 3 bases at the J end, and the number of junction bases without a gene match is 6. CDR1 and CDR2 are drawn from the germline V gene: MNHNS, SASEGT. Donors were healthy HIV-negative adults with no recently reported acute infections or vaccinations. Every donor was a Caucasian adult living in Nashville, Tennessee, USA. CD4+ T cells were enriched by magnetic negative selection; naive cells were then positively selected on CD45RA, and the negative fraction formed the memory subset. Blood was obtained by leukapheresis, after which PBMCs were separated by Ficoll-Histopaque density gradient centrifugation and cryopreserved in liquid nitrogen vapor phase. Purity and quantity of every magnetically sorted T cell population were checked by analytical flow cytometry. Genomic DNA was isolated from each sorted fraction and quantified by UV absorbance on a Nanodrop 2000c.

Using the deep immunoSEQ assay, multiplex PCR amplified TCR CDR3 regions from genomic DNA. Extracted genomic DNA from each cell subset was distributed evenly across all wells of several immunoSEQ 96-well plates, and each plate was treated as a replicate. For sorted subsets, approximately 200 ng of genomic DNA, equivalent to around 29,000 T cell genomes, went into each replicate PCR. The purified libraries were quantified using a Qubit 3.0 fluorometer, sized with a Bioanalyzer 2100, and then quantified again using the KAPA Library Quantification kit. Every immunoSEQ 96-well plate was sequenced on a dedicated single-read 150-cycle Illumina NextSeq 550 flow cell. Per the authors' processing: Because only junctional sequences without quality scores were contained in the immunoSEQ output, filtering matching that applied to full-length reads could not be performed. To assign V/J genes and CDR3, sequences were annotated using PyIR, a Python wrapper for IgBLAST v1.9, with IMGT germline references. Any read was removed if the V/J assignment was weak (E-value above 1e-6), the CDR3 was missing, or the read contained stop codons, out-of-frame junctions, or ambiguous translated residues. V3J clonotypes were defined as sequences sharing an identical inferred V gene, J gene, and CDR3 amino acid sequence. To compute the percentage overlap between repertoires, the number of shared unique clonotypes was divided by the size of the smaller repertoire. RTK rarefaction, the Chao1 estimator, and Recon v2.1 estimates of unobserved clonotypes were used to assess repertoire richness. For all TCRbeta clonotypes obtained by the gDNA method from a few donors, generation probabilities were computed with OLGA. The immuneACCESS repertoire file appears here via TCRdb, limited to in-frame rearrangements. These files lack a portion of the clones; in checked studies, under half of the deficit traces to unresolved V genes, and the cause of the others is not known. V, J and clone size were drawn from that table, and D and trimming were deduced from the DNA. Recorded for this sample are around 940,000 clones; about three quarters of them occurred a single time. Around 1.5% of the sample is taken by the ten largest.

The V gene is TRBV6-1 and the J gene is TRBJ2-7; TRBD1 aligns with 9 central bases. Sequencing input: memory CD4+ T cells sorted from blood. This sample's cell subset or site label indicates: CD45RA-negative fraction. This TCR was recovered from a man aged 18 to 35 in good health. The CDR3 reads CASRGTGSYYEQYF. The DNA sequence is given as TGTGCCAGCAGGGGGACAGGGAGTTACTACGAGCAGTACTTC.